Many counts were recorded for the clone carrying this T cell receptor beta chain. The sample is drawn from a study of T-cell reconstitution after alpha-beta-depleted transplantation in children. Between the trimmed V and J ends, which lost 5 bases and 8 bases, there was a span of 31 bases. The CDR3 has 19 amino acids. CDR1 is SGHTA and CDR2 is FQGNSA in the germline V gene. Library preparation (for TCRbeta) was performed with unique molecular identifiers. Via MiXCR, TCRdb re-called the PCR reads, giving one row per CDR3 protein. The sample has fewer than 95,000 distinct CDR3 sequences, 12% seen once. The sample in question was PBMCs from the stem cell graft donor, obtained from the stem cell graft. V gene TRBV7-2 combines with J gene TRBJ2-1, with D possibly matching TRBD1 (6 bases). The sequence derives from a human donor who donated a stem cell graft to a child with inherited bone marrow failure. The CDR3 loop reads CASSPRAVAIEWGRDEQFF. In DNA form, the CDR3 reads TGTGCCAGCAGCCCTCGGGCGGTCGCCATTGAATGGGGGCGAGATGAGCAGTTCTTC.